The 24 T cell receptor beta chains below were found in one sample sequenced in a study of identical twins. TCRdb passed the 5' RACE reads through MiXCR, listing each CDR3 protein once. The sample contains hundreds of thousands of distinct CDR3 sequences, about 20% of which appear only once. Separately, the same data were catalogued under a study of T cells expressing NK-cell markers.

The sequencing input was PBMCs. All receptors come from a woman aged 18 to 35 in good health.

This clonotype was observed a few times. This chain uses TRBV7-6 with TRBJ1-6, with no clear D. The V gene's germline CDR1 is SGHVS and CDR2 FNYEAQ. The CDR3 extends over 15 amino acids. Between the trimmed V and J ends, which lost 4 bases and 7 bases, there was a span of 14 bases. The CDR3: CASSYSDTNNSPLHF. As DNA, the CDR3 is TGTGCCAGCAGCTATTCCGACACGAACAATTCACCCCTCCACTTT.

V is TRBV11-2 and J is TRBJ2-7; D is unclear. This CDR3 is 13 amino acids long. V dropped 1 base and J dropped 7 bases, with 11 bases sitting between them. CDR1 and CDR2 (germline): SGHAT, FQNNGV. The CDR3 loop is CASSLGPLGEQYF. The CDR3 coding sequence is TGTGCCAGCAGCTTAGGCCCCTTAGGTGAGCAGTACTTC.

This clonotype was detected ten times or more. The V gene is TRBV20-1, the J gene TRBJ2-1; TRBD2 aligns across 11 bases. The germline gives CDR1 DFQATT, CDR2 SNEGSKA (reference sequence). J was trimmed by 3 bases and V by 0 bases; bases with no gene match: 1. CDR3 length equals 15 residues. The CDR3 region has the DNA TGCAGTGCTAGAGATAGCGGGGGGGACTACAATGAGCAGTTCTTC. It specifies CSARDSGGDYNEQFF.

The CDR3 protein is CASSFLRGLEYF. The CDR3 bases are TGTGCCAGCAGCTTCCTTCGGGGCCTCGAGTACTTC. The rearrangement links TRBV7-9 to TRBJ2-7; D tentatively reads TRBD1 or TRBD2 (5 bases each). The germline V gene has CDR1 SEHNR and CDR2 FQNEAQ (reference sequence). V was shortened by 3 bases and J by 11 bases, with 14 bases between the two germline ends. The CDR3 runs 12 residues.

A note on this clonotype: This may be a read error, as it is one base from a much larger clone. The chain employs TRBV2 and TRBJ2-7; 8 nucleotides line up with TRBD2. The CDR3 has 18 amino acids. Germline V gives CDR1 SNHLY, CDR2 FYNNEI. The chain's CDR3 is CTSSCPGVTAGVVYEQYF. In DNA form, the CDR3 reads TGTACCAGCAGTTGTCCCGGGGTTACAGCGGGAGTGGTATACGAGCAGTACTTC.

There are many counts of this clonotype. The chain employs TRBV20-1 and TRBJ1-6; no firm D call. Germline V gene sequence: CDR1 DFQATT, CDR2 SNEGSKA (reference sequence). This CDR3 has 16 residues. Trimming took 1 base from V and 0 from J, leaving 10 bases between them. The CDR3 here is CSARVTYGSYNSPLHF. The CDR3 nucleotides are TGCAGTGCTAGAGTTACCTACGGCTCCTATAATTCACCCCTCCACTTT.

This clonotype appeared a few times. The CDR3 bases are TGCAGTGCTCCACTGTGGGGCGGGGGTGGCGGGGAGCTGTTTTTT. Its translation: CSAPLWGGGGGELFF. The chain is built from TRBV20-1 and TRBJ2-2, with TRBD2 matching over 7 bases. CDR3 length: 15 amino acids. Germline CDR1 and CDR2: DFQATT and SNEGSKA (reference sequence). J gave up 7 bases and V 5 bases, and 13 bases lay outside the gene matches.

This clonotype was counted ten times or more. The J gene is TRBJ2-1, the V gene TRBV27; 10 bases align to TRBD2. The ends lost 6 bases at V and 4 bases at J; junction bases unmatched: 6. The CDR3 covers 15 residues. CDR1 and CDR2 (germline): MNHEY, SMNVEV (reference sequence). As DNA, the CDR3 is TGTGCCAGCAGAGCGGGGGGGCCGTCATACAATGAGCAGTTCTTC. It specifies CASRAGGPSYNEQFF.

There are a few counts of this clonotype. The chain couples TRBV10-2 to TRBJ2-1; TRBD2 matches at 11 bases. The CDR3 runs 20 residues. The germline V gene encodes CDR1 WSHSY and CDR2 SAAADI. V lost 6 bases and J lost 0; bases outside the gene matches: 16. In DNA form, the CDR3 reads TGCGCCAGCAGCCCCCCCCGGCTAGCGGGAGGATACCGCTCCTACAATGAGCAGTTCTTC. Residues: CASSPPRLAGGYRSYNEQFF.

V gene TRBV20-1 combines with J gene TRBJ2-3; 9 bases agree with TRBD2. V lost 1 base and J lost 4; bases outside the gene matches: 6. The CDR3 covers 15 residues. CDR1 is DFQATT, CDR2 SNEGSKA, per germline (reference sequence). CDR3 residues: CSARVGLANADTQYF. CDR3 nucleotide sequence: TGCAGTGCTAGAGTGGGACTAGCCAACGCAGATACGCAGTATTTT.

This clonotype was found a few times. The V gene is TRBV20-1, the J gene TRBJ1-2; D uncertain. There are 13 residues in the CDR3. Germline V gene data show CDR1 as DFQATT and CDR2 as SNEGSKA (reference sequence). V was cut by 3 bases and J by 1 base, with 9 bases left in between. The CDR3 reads CSASGLINYGYTF. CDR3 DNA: TGCAGTGCTAGTGGCCTGATTAACTATGGCTACACCTTC.

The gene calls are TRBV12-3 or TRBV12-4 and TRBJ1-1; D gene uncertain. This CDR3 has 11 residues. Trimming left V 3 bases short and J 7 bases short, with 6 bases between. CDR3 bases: TGTGCCAGCAGTTTGAAAGGTGAAGCTTTCTTT. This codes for CASSLKGEAFF.

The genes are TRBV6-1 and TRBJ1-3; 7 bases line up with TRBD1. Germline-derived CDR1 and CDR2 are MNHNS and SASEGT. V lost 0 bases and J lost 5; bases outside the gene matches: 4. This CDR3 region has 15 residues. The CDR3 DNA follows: TGTGCCAGCAGTGAAGCTGCAGGGGGGAGAAACACCATATATTTT. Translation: CASSEAAGGRNTIYF.

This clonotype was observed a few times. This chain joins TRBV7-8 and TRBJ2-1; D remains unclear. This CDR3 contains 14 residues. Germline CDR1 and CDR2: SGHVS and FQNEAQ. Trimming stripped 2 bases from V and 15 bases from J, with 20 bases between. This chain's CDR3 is CASSLLPAGQKLFF. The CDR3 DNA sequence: TGTGCCAGCAGCTTACTTCCGGCCGGGCAGAAGCTGTTCTTC.

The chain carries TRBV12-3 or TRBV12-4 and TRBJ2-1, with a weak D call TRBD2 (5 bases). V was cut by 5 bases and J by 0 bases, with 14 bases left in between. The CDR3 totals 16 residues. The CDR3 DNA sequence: TGTGCCAGCAGTCCAAAGGACTCATACTCCTACAATGAGCAGTTCTTC. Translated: CASSPKDSYSYNEQFF.

The CDR3 DNA is TGTGCCAGCAGTACTGGGACAGGCGCGGGCAATGAGCAGTTCTTC. As protein: CASSTGTGAGNEQFF. This sequence joins TRBV12-3 or TRBV12-4 and TRBJ2-1; 8 bases are shared with TRBD1. CDR3 length: 15 amino acids. The V and J ends lost 5 bases and 6 bases, in that order; junction bases with no gene match: 9.

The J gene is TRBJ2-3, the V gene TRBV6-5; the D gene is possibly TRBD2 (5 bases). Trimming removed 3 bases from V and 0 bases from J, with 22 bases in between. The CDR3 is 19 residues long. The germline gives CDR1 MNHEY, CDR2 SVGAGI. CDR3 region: CASSYPPSKEESSTDTQYF. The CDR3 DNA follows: TGTGCCAGCAGTTATCCCCCAAGCAAGGAGGAAAGTAGCACAGATACGCAGTATTTT.

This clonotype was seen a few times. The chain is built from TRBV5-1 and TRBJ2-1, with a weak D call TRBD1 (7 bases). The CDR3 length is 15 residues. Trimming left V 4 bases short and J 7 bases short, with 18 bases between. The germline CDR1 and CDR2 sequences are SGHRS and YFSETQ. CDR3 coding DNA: TGCGCCAGCAGCCCGACGGCGGCAGGGGGGAATGAGCAGTTCTTC. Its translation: CASSPTAAGGNEQFF.

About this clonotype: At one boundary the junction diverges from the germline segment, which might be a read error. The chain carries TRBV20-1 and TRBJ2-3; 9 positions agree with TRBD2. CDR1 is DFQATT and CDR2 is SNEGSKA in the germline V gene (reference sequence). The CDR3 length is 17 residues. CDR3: CCARDPSLSGGTNTQYF. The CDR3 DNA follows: TGCTGTGCTAGAGACCCCTCCCTTAGCGGGGGCACAAATACGCAGTATTTT.

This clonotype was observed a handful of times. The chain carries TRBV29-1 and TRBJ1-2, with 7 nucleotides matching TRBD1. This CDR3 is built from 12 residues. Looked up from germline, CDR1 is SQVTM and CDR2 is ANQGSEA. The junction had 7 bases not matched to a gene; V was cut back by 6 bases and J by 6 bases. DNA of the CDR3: TGCAGCGTGATGACAGGGTCGGATGGCTACACCTTC. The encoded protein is CSVMTGSDGYTF.

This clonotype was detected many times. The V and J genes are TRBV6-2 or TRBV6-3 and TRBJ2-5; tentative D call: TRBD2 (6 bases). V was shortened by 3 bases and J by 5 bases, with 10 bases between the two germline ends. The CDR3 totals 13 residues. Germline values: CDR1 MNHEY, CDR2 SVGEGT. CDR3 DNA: TGTGCCAGCAGTTATACTAGCCGCGAGACCCAGTACTTC. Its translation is CASSYTSRETQYF.

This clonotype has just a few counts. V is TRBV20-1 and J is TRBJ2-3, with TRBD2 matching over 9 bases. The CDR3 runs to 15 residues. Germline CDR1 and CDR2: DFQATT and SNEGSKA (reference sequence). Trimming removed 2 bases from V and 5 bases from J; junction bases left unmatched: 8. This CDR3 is CSARRASGAGDTQYF. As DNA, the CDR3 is TGCAGTGCTAGAAGGGCTAGCGGGGCAGGAGATACGCAGTATTTT.

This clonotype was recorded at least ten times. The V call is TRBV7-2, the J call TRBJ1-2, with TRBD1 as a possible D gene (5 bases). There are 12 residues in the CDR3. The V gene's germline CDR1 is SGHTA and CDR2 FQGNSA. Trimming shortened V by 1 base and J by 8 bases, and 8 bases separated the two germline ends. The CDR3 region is CASSLVQGGYTF. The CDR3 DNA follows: TGTGCCAGCAGCTTAGTTCAGGGCGGCTACACCTTC.

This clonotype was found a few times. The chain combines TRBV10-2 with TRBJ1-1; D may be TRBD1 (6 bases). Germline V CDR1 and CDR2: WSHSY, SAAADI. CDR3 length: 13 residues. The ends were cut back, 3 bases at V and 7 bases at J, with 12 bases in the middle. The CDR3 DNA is TGCGCCAGCAGTGAACAGGGCGGTTTTGAAGCTTTCTTT. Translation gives CASSEQGGFEAFF.